This TCR beta chain was sequenced during a study of blood T cell repertoires in COVID-19 (dated by TCRdb to 2019 to 2021). Regarding the research as a whole: Samples covering the acute and convalescent phases of COVID-19 were provided by collaborators in the United States, Italy and Spain. The samples were drawn from the first 160 participants of the ongoing ImmuneRACE study and from 1,254 subjects provided by 6 global collaborators. The repertoires were released in a freely available public database intended as a resource for research on the immune response to SARS-CoV-2. Nearly every sample came with metadata listing a de-identified subject ID, COVID-19 status, age in years and sex. Deeply sampled blood TCRbeta repertoires from subjects exposed to, actively infected with, or recovered from COVID-19 were included in the dataset. The prospective study material was composed of cDNA or gDNA derived from T cells, B-cell-depleted T cells, or PBMCs. HLA class I and class II types, where available, came from metadata supplied by the sample provider rather than from assay-based typing. General findings and caveats noted by the study authors: How much clinical and demographic metadata was included differed by source and by participant, and the metadata was provided uncurated.

In Seattle, one collaborating source enrolled patients while the infection was active and tracked those patients longitudinally over the course of disease. Each collaborating institution followed its own protocols to collect whole blood in K2EDTA tubes. Collaborator samples were shipped for TCRbeta analysis as frozen whole blood, isolated PBMCs, or DNA extracted from either sample type. The V and J ends are trimmed by 6 bases and 4 bases, leaving 25 bases between them. The CDR3 runs 17 residues from the cysteine to the phenylalanine. The kept DNA is CDR3 alone, 51 bases in frame from the first base. CDR1 and CDR2, per the germline V gene, are MDHEN and SYDVKM. The immunoSEQ Assay, a bias-controlled multiplex PCR, was used to amplify TCRbeta CDR3 regions from genomic DNA. Processing in the source paper ran as follows. Within the assay, amplification of reference gene primers was used to estimate how many nucleated cells each sample contained. To quantify the absolute abundance of each unique TCRbeta CDR3 rearrangement, sequence reads were collapsed and filtered. For each sample, productive Simpson clonality was calculated as the square root of Simpson's diversity index over productive rearrangements. This immuneACCESS table, as held by TCRdb, lists in-frame sequences with V and J called but not all clones. Of the missing ones, under half trace to an unresolved V gene in checked studies; the others have no known cause. V and J calls and clone size follow that table, whereas D and trimming were derived from the DNA. The sample table holds over 150,000 clones, of which approximately 83% were seen once. Around 7% of the sample goes to the ten largest clones.

This clone was detected only once. The target of this receptor is not known. No much larger clone exists at a distance of one base, and base qualities are not known. The chain joins TRBV28 to TRBJ2-7, with TRBD2 as a weak D call on 7 bases. The clonotype comes from a woman in her forties with COVID-19, enrolled during active disease. The sample taken for sequencing was peripheral blood. The DNA sequence is TGTGCCAGCAGATCCCAGGGAGGGGGTCTGTTACGTTACGAGCAGTACTTC. It encodes CASRSQGGGLLRYEQYF.